Each of the 18 T cell receptor beta chains below was sequenced from the same sample in a study of cytomegalovirus exposure and HLA in healthy donors. The PCR made use of 60 Vbeta and 13 Jbeta primers. TCRdb's copy holds only in-frame clones and misses some; the assay was immunoSEQ multiplex PCR. The specimen's table records under 65,000 clones. Source material: PBMCs. The receptors originated from a woman in her twenties or thirties in good health and CMV-seropositive.

This chain connects TRBV30 to TRBJ2-6; D gene ambiguous. CDR3 length equals 13 residues. In germline, CDR1 is GTSNPN, CDR2 SVGIG (reference sequence). V lost 4 bases to trimming and J lost 0 bases, with 4 bases between them. CDR3 loop: CAWTLSGANVLTF. The CDR3 DNA is TGTGCCTGGACACTCTCTGGGGCCAACGTCCTGACTTTC.

This sequence joins TRBV5-1 and TRBJ2-1; D is possibly TRBD2 (6 bases). Between the trimmed V and J ends, which lost 2 bases and 2 bases, there was a span of 11 bases. CDR1 and CDR2 from the germline V gene are SGHRS and YFSETQ. The CDR3 covers 15 residues. For the CDR3, the DNA is TGCGCCAGCAGCTTACGACTAGGAACCTACAATGAGCAGTTCTTC. Translated, it gives CASSLRLGTYNEQFF.

This chain uses TRBV5-1 with TRBJ2-5; 11 bases are shared with TRBD2. CDR3 length equals 15 residues. V was pared by 3 bases and J by 5 bases, with 6 bases of the junction left unmatched. Germline V gene lookup returns CDR1 SGHRS and CDR2 YFSETQ. The CDR3 DNA reads as TGCGCCAGCAGCTCGGGACTAGCGGAGAGGGAGACCCAGTACTTC. Its translation is CASSSGLAERETQYF. Combining the CDR3 with reference TRBV5-1 and TRBJ2-5 gives the whole variable domain KAGVTQTPRYLIKTRGQQVTLSCSPISGHRSVSWYQQTPGQGLQFLFEYFSETQRNKGNFPGRFSGRQFSNSRSEMNVSTLELGDSALYLCASSSGLAERETQYFGPGTRLLVL.

This chain's CDR3 is CASSLGLAGGHGEQFF. Written as DNA, the CDR3 is TGCGCCAGCAGCCTTGGACTAGCGGGGGGGCATGGTGAGCAGTTCTTC. The chain recombines TRBV5-1 with TRBJ2-1; 15 positions match TRBD2. The junction had 8 bases not matched to a gene; V was cut back by 4 bases and J by 9 bases. The CDR3 contains 16 residues. Germline values: CDR1 SGHRS, CDR2 YFSETQ.

The gene calls are TRBV25-1 and TRBJ1-1, with 7 bases that match TRBD1. The germline V gene has CDR1 MGHDK and CDR2 SYGVNS. The CDR3 covers 15 residues. With V trimmed by 4 bases and J by 2 bases, 7 bases remained unmatched. CDR3 sequence: CASSGGQNFNTEAFF. The CDR3 DNA sequence: TGTGCCAGCAGTGGGGGACAGAACTTTAACACTGAAGCTTTCTTT.

The chain couples TRBV5-1 to TRBJ1-5; D is possibly TRBD1 (5 bases). Trimming removed 8 bases at V and 3 bases at J, with 18 bases between. The CDR3 contains 15 residues. CDR1 and CDR2 from the germline V gene are SGHRS and YFSETQ. The CDR3 here is CARPRDSAPNQPQHF. CDR3 nucleotides: TGCGCCAGGCCCCGGGACTCTGCCCCCAATCAGCCCCAGCATTTT.

This chain connects TRBV11-2 to TRBJ2-7; weak D call: TRBD1 (6 bases). CDR3 length: 14 residues. Deletions cut 2 bases from V and 2 bases from J, with 10 bases between. Germline V CDR1 and CDR2: SGHAT, FQNNGV. CDR3 sequence: CASSLIWTAYEQYF. The CDR3 DNA sequence: TGTGCCAGCAGCTTAATCTGGACAGCCTACGAGCAGTACTTC.

This chain links TRBV4-1 with TRBJ2-5, with 11 bases that match TRBD2. Germline assignment: CDR1 MGHRA and CDR2 YSYEKL. The V segment lost 0 bases and the J segment 5 bases; nucleotides outside the gene matches: 8. The CDR3 runs 17 residues. The CDR3 is CASSQDATSGSLETQYF. CDR3 coding DNA: TGCGCCAGCAGCCAAGATGCTACTAGCGGGAGCCTGGAGACCCAGTACTTC.

The V call is TRBV5-6, the J call TRBJ2-7; D is possibly TRBD1 (6 bases). Per the germline V gene, CDR1 is SGHDT and CDR2 is YYEEEE. V lost 1 base, J lost 6 bases, and 11 bases lay in between. This CDR3 contains 13 residues. The CDR3 loop reads CASSLQGPFEQYF. As DNA, the CDR3 is TGTGCCAGCAGCTTGCAGGGGCCTTTCGAGCAGTACTTC.

The V call is TRBV5-5, the J call TRBJ2-7; no clear D gene. The germline V gene has CDR1 SGHKS and CDR2 YYEKEE (reference sequence). This CDR3 comprises 11 residues. Trimming took 0 bases from V and 10 from J, leaving 8 bases between them. The CDR3, as DNA: TGTGCCAGCAGCTTGGACTTCGATCAGTACTTC. It is translated as CASSLDFDQYF.

The rearrangement joins TRBV5-1 to TRBJ2-3; 12 bases are shared with TRBD1. V shed 1 base and J 4 bases; nucleotides not matched to a gene: 4. The CDR3 totals 16 residues. Germline V lookup: CDR1 SGHRS, CDR2 YFSETQ. CDR3 sequence reads: CASSLYGTGGADTQYF. CDR3 sequence (DNA): TGCGCCAGCAGCTTGTACGGGACAGGGGGCGCAGATACGCAGTATTTT.

The chain combines TRBV12-5 with TRBJ2-7, with no clear D. From germline, CDR1 is LGHNT and CDR2 FRNRAP. V lost 6 bases and J 3 bases, leaving 15 bases between the germline ends. This CDR3 contains 14 residues. The DNA for the CDR3 is TGTGCTAGTGGCATGGGCGCAAACGACTACGAGCAGTACTTC. Amino acid sequence: CASGMGANDYEQYF. Together with reference TRBV12-5 and TRBJ2-7, the CDR3 gives the full variable domain: DARVTQTPRHKVTEMGQEVTMRCQPILGHNTVFWYRQTMMQGLELLAYFRNRAPLDDSGMPKDRFSAEMPDATLATLKIQPSEPRDSAVYFCASGMGANDYEQYFGPGTRLTVT.

This chain connects TRBV7-9 to TRBJ1-5; 9 positions match TRBD1. Trimming cost V 5 bases and J 4 bases; bases outside gene matches: 6. The CDR3 loop spans 15 amino acids. CDR1 is SEHNR, CDR2 FQNEAQ, per germline (reference sequence). CDR3 DNA sequence: TGTGCCAGCAGCGATAACAGGGGGCATAATCAGCCCCAGCATTTT. As protein: CASSDNRGHNQPQHF.

This rearrangement joins TRBV4-1 to TRBJ2-7, with 9 positions matching TRBD1. From germline, CDR1 is MGHRA and CDR2 YSYEKL. The CDR3 extends over 21 amino acids. With 2 bases clipped from V and 0 bases from J, the junction kept 20 bases outside the gene matches. DNA of the CDR3: TGCGCCAGCAGCCAAAGGTCTCCTGGACAGGGGATGATAGCGGCCTCCTACGAGCAGTACTTC. Protein: CASSQRSPGQGMIAASYEQYF.

To note about this clone: Sequence at one end of the junction differs from germline and may be a read error. This rearrangement joins TRBV12-5 to TRBJ2-5; D gene ambiguous. This CDR3 comprises 9 residues. The germline CDR1 and CDR2 sequences are LGHNT and FRNRAP. The CDR3 is CASGLVLNF. CDR3 nucleotide sequence: TGTGCTAGTGGTTTGGTACTGAACTTC.

The rearrangement links TRBV5-4 to TRBJ1-1; TRBD1 matches at 8 bases. Trimming cost V 5 bases and J 9 bases; bases outside gene matches: 9. Germline CDR1 and CDR2: SGHNT and YYREEE (reference sequence). This CDR3 has 13 amino acids. CDR3 nucleotides: TGTGCCAGCAGTACAGGGGGTGTATTGAAAGCTTTCTTT. Encoded protein: CASSTGGVLKAFF.

Notes on this clone: Germline is not matched at one junction end, which may reflect a read error. This chain joins TRBV30 and TRBJ2-1, with 8 positions matching TRBD2. This CDR3 contains 14 residues. Per germline, CDR1 GTSNPN and CDR2 SVGIG (reference sequence). The CDR3 sequence: CAWSGTSSDNEQFF. CDR3 DNA: TGTGCCTGGAGTGGGACTAGCTCCGACAATGAGCAGTTCTTC.

The chain links TRBV28 to TRBJ1-2, with 10 bases identical to TRBD1. V lost 2 bases and J lost 9; bases outside the gene matches: 6. Looked up from germline, CDR1 is MDHEN and CDR2 is SYDVKM. CDR3 length: 14 amino acids. Written as DNA, the CDR3 is TGTGCCAGCAGTTTACAGGGACAGGGGAGAAGCTACACCTTC. It is translated as CASSLQGQGRSYTF.